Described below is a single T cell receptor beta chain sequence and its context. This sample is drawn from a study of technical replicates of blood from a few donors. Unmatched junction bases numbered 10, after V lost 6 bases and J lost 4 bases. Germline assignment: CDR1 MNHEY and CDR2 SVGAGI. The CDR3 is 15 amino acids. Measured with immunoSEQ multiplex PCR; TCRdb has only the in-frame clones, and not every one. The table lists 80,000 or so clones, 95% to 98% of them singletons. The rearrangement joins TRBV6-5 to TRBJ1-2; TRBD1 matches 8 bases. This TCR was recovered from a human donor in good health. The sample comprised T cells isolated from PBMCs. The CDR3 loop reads CASSPGTGGSYGYTF. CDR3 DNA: TGTGCCAGCAGCCCCGGGACAGGCGGATCCTATGGCTACACCTTC.